This T cell receptor beta chain was documented in a study of siplizumab effects on memory and regulatory T cells. Study-wide findings and caveats: No assignable naive or memory phenotype existed for roughly 75-97% of proliferating CD4+ or CD8+ clones. Siplizumab significantly reduced alloreactive sequences traceable to unstimulated CD4+ memory cells.

Germline V gives CDR1 MNHEY, CDR2 SMNVEV (reference sequence). Trimming took off 6 bases at V and 6 bases at J, with 18 bases between the two ends. The CDR3 has 14 residues. As concerns this clone: No antigen is known for it.

About 10^5 TCR templates were assayed per sample. Only in-frame clones appear in the TCRdb table, and some are missing; sequencing was by immunoSEQ multiplex PCR. Of roughly 80,000 clones listed, about nine tenths are singletons. This clonotype was obtained from a human donor in good health. The chain uses TRBV27 and TRBJ2-7; maybe TRBD2 (6 bases). Sequencing was performed on Tregs sorted from blood. CDR3 amino acids: CASRSGLSSAEQYF. CDR3 DNA: TGTGCCAGCAGGTCGGGACTCTCCTCCGCCGAGCAGTACTTC.